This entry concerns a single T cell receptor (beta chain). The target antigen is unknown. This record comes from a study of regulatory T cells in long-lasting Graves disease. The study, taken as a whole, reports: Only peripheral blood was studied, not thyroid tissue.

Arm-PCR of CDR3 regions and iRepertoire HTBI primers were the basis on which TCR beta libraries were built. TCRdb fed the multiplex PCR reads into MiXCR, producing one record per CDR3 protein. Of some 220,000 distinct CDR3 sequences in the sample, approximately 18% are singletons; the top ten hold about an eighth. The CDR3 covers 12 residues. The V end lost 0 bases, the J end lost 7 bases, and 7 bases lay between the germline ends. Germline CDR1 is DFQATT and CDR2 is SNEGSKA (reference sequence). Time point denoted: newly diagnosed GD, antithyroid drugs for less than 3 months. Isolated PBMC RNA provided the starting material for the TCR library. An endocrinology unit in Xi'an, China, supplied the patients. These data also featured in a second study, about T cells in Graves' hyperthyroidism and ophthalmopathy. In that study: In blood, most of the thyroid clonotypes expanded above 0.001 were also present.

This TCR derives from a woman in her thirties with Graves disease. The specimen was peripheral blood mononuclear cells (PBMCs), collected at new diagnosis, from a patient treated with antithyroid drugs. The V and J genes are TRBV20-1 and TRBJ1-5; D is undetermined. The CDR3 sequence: CSAREGGQPQHF. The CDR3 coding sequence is TGCAGTGCTAGAGAAGGAGGACAGCCCCAGCATTTT.